This T cell receptor (beta chain) was identified in a study of T-cell reconstitution after alpha-beta-depleted transplantation in children (dated by TCRdb to about 2016). Looking at the study overall: The study quantitatively tracked T-cell immune reconstitution after TCRalphabeta/CD19-depleted allogeneic hematopoietic cell transplantation in children using TCR repertoire profiling. Study-level results and caveats: In some patients, the high TCRbeta diversity seen at day 60 was put down to recipient T cells and intrathymic progenitors that had survived conditioning. The apparently early recovery of alphabetaT-cell counts about two months after transplant reportedly depended on only several hundred rapidly expanded clones that came from non-depleted graft cells. Hyperexpanded clone frequencies declined over subsequent months; after one year, T-cell counts and TCRbeta diversity were mostly attributed to newly produced T cells.

Interpreted using the paper, the treatment or condition label stands for: allogeneic hematopoietic cell transplantation with graft depleted of TCRalphabeta T cells and CD19 B cells. The transplant recipients were children given TCRalphabeta/CD19-depleted allogeneic hematopoietic cell grafts. The germline V gene (reference sequence) sets CDR1 to MNHEY and CDR2 to SMNVEV. The CDR3 holds 15 amino acids from the cysteine to the phenylalanine. Kept here is only the CDR3 DNA, which spans 45 bases and is read in frame from base 1. V sheds 4 bases and J sheds 0 bases, leaving 12 bases between their ends. This clonotype was detected a few times. The antigen it recognizes is unknown. Base qualities are not at hand, and no much larger clone is one base apart. Libraries were prepared through PCR. The data were produced on an Illumina HiSeq 2500. To normalize quantification of the TCRbeta repertoire, the TCR libraries were built with molecular barcoding that relied on unique molecular identifiers. In-frame beta chains were kept once TCRdb had trimmed the public reads at Q25 with fastp and called clones with MiXCR. For every CDR3 protein sequence, its rows merge into one entry that carries the most common genes and DNA. A total of 500,000 to 650,000 distinct CDR3 sequences appear in this sample, roughly 11% of them only once. 12% to 15% of the sample is in the top ten clones.

The specimen was PBMCs, mostly from graft donor cells, collected 180 days after TCRalphabeta/CD19-depleted stem cell transplant. The V and J segments used are TRBV27 and TRBJ1-1; the best D guess is TRBD1, with 6 bases matching. This sequence originates from a female patient between 2 and 15 years old who had a stem cell transplant for aplastic anemia, so the T cells may come from the graft donor. Read as DNA, the sequence is TGTGCCAGCAGTTCGAACAGGGACATGAACACTGAAGCTTTCTTT. The resulting protein is CASSSNRDMNTEAFF.